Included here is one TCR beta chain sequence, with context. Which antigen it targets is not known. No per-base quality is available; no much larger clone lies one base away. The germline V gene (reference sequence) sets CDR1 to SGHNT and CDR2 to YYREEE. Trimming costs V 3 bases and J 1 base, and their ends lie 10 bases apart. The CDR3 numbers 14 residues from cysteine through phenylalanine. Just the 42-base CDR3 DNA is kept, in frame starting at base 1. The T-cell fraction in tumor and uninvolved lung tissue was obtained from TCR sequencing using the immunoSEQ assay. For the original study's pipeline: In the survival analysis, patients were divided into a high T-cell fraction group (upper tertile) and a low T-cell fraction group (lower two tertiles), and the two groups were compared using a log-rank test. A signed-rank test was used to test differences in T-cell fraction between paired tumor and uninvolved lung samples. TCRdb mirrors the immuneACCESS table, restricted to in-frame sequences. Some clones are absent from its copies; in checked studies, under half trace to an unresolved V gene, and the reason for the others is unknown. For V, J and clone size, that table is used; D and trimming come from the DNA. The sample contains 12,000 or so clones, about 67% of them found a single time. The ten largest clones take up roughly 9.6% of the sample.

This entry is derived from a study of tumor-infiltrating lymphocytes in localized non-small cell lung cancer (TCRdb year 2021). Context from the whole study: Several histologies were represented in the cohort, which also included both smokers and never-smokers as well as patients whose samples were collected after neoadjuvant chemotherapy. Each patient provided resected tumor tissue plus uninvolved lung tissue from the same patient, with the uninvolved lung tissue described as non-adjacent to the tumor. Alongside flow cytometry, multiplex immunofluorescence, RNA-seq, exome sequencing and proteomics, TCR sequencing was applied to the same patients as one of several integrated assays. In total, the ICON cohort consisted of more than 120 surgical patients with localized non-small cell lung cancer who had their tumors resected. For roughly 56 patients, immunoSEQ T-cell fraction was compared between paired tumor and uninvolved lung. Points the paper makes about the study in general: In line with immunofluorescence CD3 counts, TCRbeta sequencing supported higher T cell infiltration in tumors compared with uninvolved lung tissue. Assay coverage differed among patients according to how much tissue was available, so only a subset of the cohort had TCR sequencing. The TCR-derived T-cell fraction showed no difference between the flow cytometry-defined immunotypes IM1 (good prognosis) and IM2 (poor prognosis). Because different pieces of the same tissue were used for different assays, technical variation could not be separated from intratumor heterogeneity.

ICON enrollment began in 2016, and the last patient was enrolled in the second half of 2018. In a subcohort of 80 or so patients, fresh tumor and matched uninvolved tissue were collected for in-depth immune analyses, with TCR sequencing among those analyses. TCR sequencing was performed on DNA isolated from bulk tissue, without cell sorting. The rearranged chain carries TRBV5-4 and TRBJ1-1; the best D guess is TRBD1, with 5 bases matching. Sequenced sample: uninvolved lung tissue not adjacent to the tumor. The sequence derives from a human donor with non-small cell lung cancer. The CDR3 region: CASSYAGQNTEAFF. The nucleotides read TGTGCCAGCAGCTACGCTGGACAGAACACTGAAGCTTTCTTT.